The following is a TCR beta chain sequence with its context. What it binds is not known. The conserved phenylalanine or tryptophan is not found at the CDR3 terminus, so this likely reflects a read error. Because the CDR3's place on the DNA is in doubt, the DNA is left out and the CDR3 is given as listed by TCRdb. This entry comes from a study of T cells in Graves' hyperthyroidism and ophthalmopathy. The CDR3 numbers 16 amino acids, ends counted. Germline V gene sequence: CDR1 SGHRS, CDR2 YFSETQ. Study-level findings and limits: Expanded thyroid clonotypes (above 0.001) were mostly also found in blood. By a 13 V-J model, ophthalmopathy was set apart from stable hyperthyroidism.

It was RNA transcripts that yielded the amplified TCR beta CDR3 regions. Initially, a first-round RT-PCR of the TCR CDR3 employed the HTBI primer set. TCRdb re-derived calls from the multiplex PCR reads in MiXCR, one entry per CDR3 protein. The sample contains approximately 25,000 distinct CDR3 sequences, approximately 45% of which appear only once. Isolation of PBMCs was performed on about 10 ml fresh peripheral blood. The sequencing input was blood. The V call is TRBV5-1, the J call TRBJ2-2; the DNA was not compared with TRBD1, the D call given in the table. This TCR came from a woman aged 25 to 45 with Graves' hyperthyroidism. The CDR3 sequence is CASSLVSGADTGELFL.